This record concerns one T cell receptor (beta chain) sequence. The RNA input was about 0.5 to 1 ug, and it was reverse transcribed with random hexamers. TCRdb re-analysed the immunoSEQ multiplex PCR reads in MiXCR, keeping a single row per CDR3 protein. This sample has about 140,000 distinct CDR3 sequences, with around 94% found just once. The ends were cut back, 1 base at V and 1 base at J, with 15 bases in the middle. CDR3 length equals 16 residues. CDR1 is DFQATT, CDR2 SNEGSKA, per germline (reference sequence). The data derive from a study of CD8 T cells in Susac syndrome. The sequence was obtained from a human donor in good health. Sequenced material: CD4+ T cells from PBMCs. This chain joins TRBV20-1 and TRBJ2-3; a weak D match, TRBD2 (6 bases). The DNA of the CDR3 is TGCAGTGCTAGAGCCCCGACTAGATTAGGCACAGATACGCAGTATTTT. It is translated as CSARAPTRLGTDTQYF.